Sequencing of this T cell receptor (beta chain) was carried out in a study of T-cell reconstitution after alpha-beta-depleted transplantation in children. The CDR3 is 12 amino acids. CDR1 and CDR2 (germline): KGHDR, SFDVKD. Trimming cost V 4 bases and J 3 bases, with 6 bases left between them. Unique molecular identifiers were incorporated when the TCRbeta library was constructed. MiXCR was run by TCRdb on the PCR reads, yielding one entry per CDR3 protein. The sample includes 100,000 or so distinct CDR3 sequences, 20% to 30% seen only once; the top ten take 20% to 25%. The gene calls are TRBV24-1 and TRBJ2-7; D gene uncertain. The sequenced sample was PBMCs, obtained before TCRalphabeta/CD19-depleted stem cell transplant. The TCR was taken from a boy aged 2 to 10 with acute lymphoblastic leukemia, due to receive a stem cell transplant. CDR3: CATSDDYYEQYF. In DNA, the CDR3 is TGTGCCACCAGTGACGATTACTACGAGCAGTACTTC.